Below are 11 T cell receptor beta chains sequenced from a single sample in a study of shared clonotypes between healthy human individuals. Method: immunoSEQ multiplex PCR; TCRdb's copy keeps in-frame clones and lacks some. This sample has under 300,000 clones, with approximately 70% found just once. Sequences were obtained from memory CD4+ T cells sorted from blood. Sample subset: CD45RA-negative fraction. The receptors here all came from a man aged 30 to 45 in good health.

The CDR3 loop is CASTTGDRVETQYF. In DNA form, the CDR3 reads TGTGCCAGCACCACGGGAGACAGGGTAGAGACCCAGTACTTC. V and J are TRBV6-5 and TRBJ2-5; D possibly corresponds to TRBD1 (7 bases). V was clipped by 7 bases and J by 4 bases, with 16 bases between them. Germline assignment: CDR1 MNHEY and CDR2 SVGAGI. CDR3 length equals 14 residues.

The chain combines TRBV9 with TRBJ2-5; TRBD2 matches at 12 bases. From germline, CDR1 is SGDLS and CDR2 YYNGEE. V shed 4 bases and J 5 bases; nucleotides not matched to a gene: 9. The CDR3 is 16 residues long. This chain's CDR3 is CASSPRPTSGRETQYF. The CDR3 nucleotides read TGTGCCAGCAGCCCCCGTCCTACTAGCGGGAGGGAGACCCAGTACTTC.

This clone was detected a few times. The rearrangement joins TRBV10-2 to TRBJ2-1; 7 bases fit TRBD2. CDR1 and CDR2 from the germline V gene are WSHSY and SAAADI. The CDR3 totals 14 residues. The V segment lost 4 bases and the J segment 4 bases; nucleotides outside the gene matches: 4. CDR3 in DNA: TGCGCCAGCAGTGTCCTAGCGGAATACAATGAGCAGTTCTTC. Protein sequence: CASSVLAEYNEQFF.

In this sample, this clone turned up once. The chain combines TRBV18 with TRBJ1-2, with unresolved D. V was shortened by 2 bases and J by 2 bases, with 9 bases between the two germline ends. Germline-derived CDR1 and CDR2 are KGHSH and LQKENI. The CDR3 sequence is 14 residues long. The CDR3 DNA reads TGTGCCAGCTCACCAGTCCCAACCAACTATGGCTACACCTTC. It codes for CASSPVPTNYGYTF.

The V gene is TRBV5-4, the J gene TRBJ1-3; D unclear. Looked up from germline, CDR1 is SGHNT and CDR2 is YYREEE (reference sequence). The CDR3 runs to 13 residues. V lost 2 bases, J lost 1 base, and 4 bases lay in between. CDR3 sequence reads: CASSFQSGNTIYF. CDR3 bases: TGTGCCAGCAGCTTCCAGTCTGGAAACACCATATATTTT.

This clone came up a few times. J is TRBJ2-5 and V is TRBV11-2, with TRBD1 identical over 7 bases. V shed 2 bases, J shed 2 bases, and the junction held 8 bases outside the gene matches. Germline values: CDR1 SGHAT, CDR2 FQNNGV. This CDR3 is 16 amino acids long. CDR3: CASSLQGKDRQETQYF. Here the CDR3 DNA reads TGTGCCAGCAGCTTACAGGGAAAGGACAGGCAAGAGACCCAGTACTTC.

This sequence joins TRBV5-1 and TRBJ2-1; 9 nucleotides match TRBD2. There are 16 residues in the CDR3. J lost 1 base, V lost 4 bases, and 6 bases had no gene match. The germline CDR1 and CDR2 sequences are SGHRS and YFSETQ. The CDR3 coding sequence is TGCGCCAGCAGCCGCATCACTAGCGGGTCCTACAATGAGCAGTTCTTC. Translation gives CASSRITSGSYNEQFF. Together with reference TRBV5-1 and TRBJ2-1, the CDR3 gives the full variable domain: KAGVTQTPRYLIKTRGQQVTLSCSPISGHRSVSWYQQTPGQGLQFLFEYFSETQRNKGNFPGRFSGRQFSNSRSEMNVSTLELGDSALYLCASSRITSGSYNEQFFGPGTRLTVL.

This clone was seen a few times. The J gene is TRBJ1-4, the V gene TRBV30; D is ambiguous. V lost 0 bases and J lost 4, with 6 bases in between. From germline, CDR1 is GTSNPN and CDR2 SVGIG (reference sequence). The CDR3 consists of 13 residues. The CDR3 is CAWSVLSNEKLFF. The CDR3 DNA is TGTGCCTGGAGTGTCCTGAGTAATGAAAAACTGTTTTTT.

As to this clone: Germline and junction disagree at one end, which may indicate a read error. Other nucleotide sequences from this sample produce the same CDR3. The chain links TRBV7-8 to TRBJ1-1, with D perhaps matching TRBD1 (5 bases). Germline values: CDR1 SGHVS, CDR2 FQNEAQ. This CDR3 spans 13 amino acids. This CDR3 reads CASSAGLNTEAFF. Here the CDR3 DNA reads TGTGCCAGCAGCGCGGGACTGAACACTGAAGCCTTCTTT.

In its sample, this clone was seen many times. In DNA, the CDR3 is TGTGCCAGCACCCTAGGGCCCTTTGGGGGCTACGAGCAGTACTTC. Residues: CASTLGPFGGYEQYF. The chain combines TRBV6-5 with TRBJ2-7; D is perhaps TRBD1 or TRBD2 (5 bases each). The CDR3 is 15 residues long. V lost 7 bases and J lost 3, with 19 bases in between. From germline, CDR1 is MNHEY and CDR2 SVGAGI.

Only a few counts were recorded for this clone. This chain joins TRBV7-8 and TRBJ1-1; no firm D call. The germline V gene encodes CDR1 SGHVS and CDR2 FQNEAQ. This CDR3 is built from 14 residues. V was cut by 1 base and J by 4 bases, with 10 bases left in between. CDR3 DNA: TGTGCCAGCAGCTTAGTTTCCCGAACCACTGAAGCTTTCTTT. Translation gives CASSLVSRTTEAFF.